Below, 17 T cell receptor beta chains from the same sample are listed, as sequenced in a study of blood T cells in healthy people across ages. A second about 7 to 11 cycle PCR used barcoded and J-beta primers. TCRdb re-analysed the 5' RACE reads in MiXCR, keeping a single row per CDR3 protein. The sample lists 1,300,000 or so distinct CDR3 sequences, 55% to 75% occurring once. Sequencing used blood. These receptors were taken from a man between 18 and 35 years old in good health.

This clonotype was seen a few times. The V call is TRBV5-1, the J call TRBJ1-5; a possible D gene is TRBD1 (6 bases). V dropped 1 base and J dropped 2 bases, with 10 bases sitting between them. The germline gives CDR1 SGHRS, CDR2 YFSETQ. The CDR3 loop spans 15 amino acids. The CDR3 nucleotides are TGCGCCAGCAGCTTGACAGGGAATGGCAATCAGCCCCAGCATTTT. It specifies CASSLTGNGNQPQHF. Variable domain in full (rest from reference TRBV5-1 and TRBJ1-5): KAGVTQTPRYLIKTRGQQVTLSCSPISGHRSVSWYQQTPGQGLQFLFEYFSETQRNKGNFPGRFSGRQFSNSRSEMNVSTLELGDSALYLCASSLTGNGNQPQHFGDGTRLSIL.

The chain combines TRBV6-1 with TRBJ1-1; 7 bases match TRBD1. CDR1 is MNHNS, CDR2 SASEGT, per germline. The CDR3 runs 15 residues. After removal of 1 base from V and 0 bases from J, the junction contained 2 bases not matched to a gene. The CDR3 DNA is TGTGCCAGCAGTGAAGGGGACAGATTGAACACTGAAGCTTTCTTT. This translates into CASSEGDRLNTEAFF.

The chain carries TRBV6-5 and TRBJ2-4, with D perhaps matching TRBD1 or TRBD2 (6 bases each). The CDR3 is made up of 18 amino acids. Germline V CDR1 and CDR2: MNHEY, SVGAGI. Trimming took 0 bases from V and 5 from J, leaving 20 bases between them. CDR3 region: CASSYSWSGARGENIQYF. CDR3 bases: TGTGCCAGCAGTTACTCGTGGTCGGGGGCTAGAGGTGAAAACATTCAGTACTTC.

The V call is TRBV28, the J call TRBJ2-6; D remains ambiguous. CDR3 size: 15 residues. V was shortened by 4 bases and J by 0 bases, with 7 bases between the two germline ends. Germline V gives CDR1 MDHEN, CDR2 SYDVKM. The CDR3 bases are TGTGCCAGCAGTTGTCTACGCTCTGGGGCCAACGTCCTGACTTTC. This sequence encodes CASSCLRSGANVLTF.

The V gene is TRBV18, the J gene TRBJ2-4, with D perhaps matching TRBD1 or TRBD2 (5 bases each). The J call may not be correct, given that the DNA end is closer to TRBJ2-5. The CDR3 covers 14 residues. Germline V gene sequence: CDR1 KGHSH, CDR2 LQKENI. The CDR3 sequence: CASSRGVNQETQYF. The CDR3 nucleotides are TGTGCCAGCTCACGAGGGGTAAACCAAGAGACCCAGTACTTC.

The V and J genes are TRBV4-2 and TRBJ2-5, with TRBD2 identical over 9 bases. The CDR3 contains 16 residues. Trimming at V came to 0 bases and at J to 2 bases, leaving 4 bases not matched to a gene. The germline V gene encodes CDR1 LGHNA and CDR2 YNFKEQ. CDR3 region: CASSQEASGAQETQYF. The CDR3 nucleotides are TGTGCCAGCAGCCAAGAGGCTAGCGGGGCACAAGAGACCCAGTACTTC.

This clonotype appeared once. The chain links TRBV30 to TRBJ2-2, with D hard to call. Between the trimmed V and J ends, which lost 1 base and 2 bases, there was a span of 2 bases. This CDR3 region has 12 residues. Germline lookup yields CDR1 GTSNPN and CDR2 SVGIG (reference sequence). CDR3 amino acids: CAWSDNTGELFF. The CDR3 DNA sequence: TGTGCCTGGAGTGATAACACCGGGGAGCTGTTTTTT.

The rearrangement joins TRBV10-3 to TRBJ2-6; D remains ambiguous. Trimming left V 4 bases short and J 4 bases short, with 11 bases between. The V gene's germline CDR1 is ENHRY and CDR2 SYGVKD. This CDR3 spans 15 amino acids. As DNA, the CDR3 is TGTGCCATCAGTGTGGACGGACGAGGGGCCAACGTCCTGACTTTC. It translates to CAISVDGRGANVLTF.

This chain links TRBV6-6 with TRBJ2-5; no clear D gene. The CDR3 is 13 residues long. The V gene lost 0 bases and the J gene lost 6 bases, with 8 bases spanning the gap. Germline V CDR1 and CDR2: MNHNY, SVGAGI (reference sequence). The CDR3 loop reads CASSYSMGKTQYF. The CDR3 DNA sequence: TGTGCCAGCAGTTACTCGATGGGGAAGACCCAGTACTTC.

The J gene is TRBJ2-7, the V gene TRBV3-1; D is ambiguous. Germline V lookup: CDR1 LGHDT, CDR2 YNNKEL (reference sequence). CDR3 size: 15 residues. V lost 4 bases and J lost 7, with 20 bases in between. CDR3 in DNA: TGTGCCAGCAGCCGCACCCCCAAACTGTCCTTGGAGCAGTACTTC. Its protein product is CASSRTPKLSLEQYF.

This clonotype was recorded only once. V is TRBV20-1 and J is TRBJ1-2, with TRBD1 matching over 8 bases. CDR1 and CDR2 (germline): DFQATT, SNEGSKA (reference sequence). The trim removed 2 bases at V and 4 bases at J, leaving 3 bases unmatched. This CDR3 spans 13 amino acids. The CDR3 DNA reads as TGCAGTGCTAGAACCGACAGGGGCTATGGCTACACCTTC. It translates to CSARTDRGYGYTF.

This clonotype was counted between two and nine times. V is TRBV7-8 and J is TRBJ2-3; no clear D gene. V lost 5 bases to trimming and J lost 4 bases, with 13 bases between them. The CDR3 covers 14 residues. Germline-derived CDR1 and CDR2 are SGHVS and FQNEAQ. This CDR3 is CASSPEFRPDTQYF. The DNA for the CDR3 is TGTGCCAGCAGCCCAGAATTCCGGCCAGATACGCAGTATTTT.

This chain links TRBV9 with TRBJ1-1; D is ambiguous. The CDR3 is made up of 16 amino acids. Germline CDR1 and CDR2: SGDLS and YYNGEE. V was clipped by 2 bases and J by 3 bases, with 17 bases between them. As DNA, the CDR3 is TGTGCCAGCAGCGTGGCAACCTCTGGGTTTGACACTGAAGCTTTCTTT. Encoded protein: CASSVATSGFDTEAFF. Supplemented by reference TRBV9 and TRBJ1-1, the full variable domain reads DSGVTQTPKHLITATGQRVTLRCSPRSGDLSVYWYQQSLDQGLQFLIQYYNGEERAKGNILERFSAQQFPDLHSELNLSSLELGDSALYFCASSVATSGFDTEAFFGQGTRLTVV.

The chain carries TRBV13 and TRBJ2-3, with 8 bases lining up with TRBD2. The CDR3 runs 15 residues. Germline V gene lookup returns CDR1 PRHDT and CDR2 FYEKMQ (reference sequence). With 5 bases clipped from V and 0 bases from J, the junction kept 4 bases outside the gene matches. The CDR3 region is CASSRGGSSTDTQYF. The CDR3 bases are TGTGCCAGCAGCCGGGGGGGATCTAGCACAGATACGCAGTATTTT.

The CDR3 coding sequence is TGTGCCAGCAGTTACCGGGACAGGGCTTACAATGAGCAGTTCTTC. Translated: CASSYRDRAYNEQFF. V usage is TRBV12-3 or TRBV12-4 and J usage is TRBJ2-1; TRBD1 matches 9 bases. The V gene end was trimmed by 4 bases and the J gene end by 4 bases; junction bases not matched to a gene: 5. CDR3 length: 15 amino acids.

The J gene is TRBJ2-4, the V gene TRBV20-1, with 12 positions matching TRBD2. CDR3 size: 15 residues. V shed 1 base, J shed 13 bases, and the junction held 11 bases outside the gene matches. Germline values: CDR1 DFQATT, CDR2 SNEGSKA (reference sequence). DNA for the CDR3: TGCAGTGCTAGAGGTTCCGGGACTAGCGGGTATGAGCAGTACTTC. As protein: CSARGSGTSGYEQYF.

This clonotype was counted only a few times. This rearrangement joins TRBV10-3 to TRBJ1-2; 7 nucleotides line up with TRBD1. Losses at the gene ends were 4 bases for V and 3 bases for J; bases not matched to a gene: 5. Germline values: CDR1 ENHRY, CDR2 SYGVKD. The CDR3 covers 14 residues. The CDR3 region is CAISGKQGDYGYTF. Written as DNA, the CDR3 is TGTGCCATCAGTGGCAAGCAGGGGGACTATGGCTACACCTTC.